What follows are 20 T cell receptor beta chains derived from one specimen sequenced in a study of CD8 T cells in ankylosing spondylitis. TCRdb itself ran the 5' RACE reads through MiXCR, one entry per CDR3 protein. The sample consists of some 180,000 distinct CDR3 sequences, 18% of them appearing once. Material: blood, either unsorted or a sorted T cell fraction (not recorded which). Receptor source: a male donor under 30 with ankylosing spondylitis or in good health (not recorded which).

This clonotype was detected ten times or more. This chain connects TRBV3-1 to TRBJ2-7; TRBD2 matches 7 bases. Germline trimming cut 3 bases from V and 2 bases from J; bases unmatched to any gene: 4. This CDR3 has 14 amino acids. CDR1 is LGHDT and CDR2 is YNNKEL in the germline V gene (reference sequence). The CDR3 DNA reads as TGTGCCAGCAGCCAGGGACTAACTACCTACGAGCAGTACTTC. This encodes CASSQGLTTYEQYF.

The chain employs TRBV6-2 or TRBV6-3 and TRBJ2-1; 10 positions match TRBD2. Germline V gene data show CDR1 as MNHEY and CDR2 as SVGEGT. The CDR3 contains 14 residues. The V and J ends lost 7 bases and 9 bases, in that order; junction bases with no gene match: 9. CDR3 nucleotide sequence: TGTGCCAGCACCACACTAGCGGGGAAGGGTGAGCAGTTCTTC. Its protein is CASTTLAGKGEQFF.

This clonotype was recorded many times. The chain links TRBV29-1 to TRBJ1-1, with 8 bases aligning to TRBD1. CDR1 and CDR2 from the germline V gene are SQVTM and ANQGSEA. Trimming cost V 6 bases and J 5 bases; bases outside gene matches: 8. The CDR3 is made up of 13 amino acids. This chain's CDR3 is CSVSDRARTEAFF. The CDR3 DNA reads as TGCAGCGTGTCGGACAGGGCCCGTACTGAAGCTTTCTTT.

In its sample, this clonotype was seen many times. The CDR3 loop is CSVTINEQFF. The CDR3 DNA is TGCAGCGTCACTATAAATGAGCAGTTCTTC. The V call is TRBV29-1, the J call TRBJ2-1; D is unresolved. Germline CDR1 SQVTM, CDR2 ANQGSEA. The CDR3 is made up of 10 amino acids. Trimming shortened V by 6 bases and J by 7 bases, and 7 bases separated the two germline ends.

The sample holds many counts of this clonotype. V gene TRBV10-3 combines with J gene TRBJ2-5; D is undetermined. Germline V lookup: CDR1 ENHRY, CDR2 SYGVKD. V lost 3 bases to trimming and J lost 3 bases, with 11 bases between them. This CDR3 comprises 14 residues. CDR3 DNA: TGTGCCATCAGTGATCGAACAGCTGAAGAGACCCAGTACTTC. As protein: CAISDRTAEETQYF.

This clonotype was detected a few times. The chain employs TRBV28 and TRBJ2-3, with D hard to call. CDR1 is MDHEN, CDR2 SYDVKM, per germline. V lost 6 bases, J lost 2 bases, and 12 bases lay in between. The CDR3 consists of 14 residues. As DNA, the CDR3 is TGTGCCAGCAGCCACGGACCGATCACAGATACGCAGTATTTT. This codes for CASSHGPITDTQYF.

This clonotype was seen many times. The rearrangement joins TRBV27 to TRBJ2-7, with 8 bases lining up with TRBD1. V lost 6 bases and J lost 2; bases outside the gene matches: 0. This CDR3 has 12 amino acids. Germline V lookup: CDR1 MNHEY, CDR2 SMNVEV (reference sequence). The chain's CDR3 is CASRTGAYEQYF. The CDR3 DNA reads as TGTGCCAGCAGGACAGGGGCCTACGAGCAGTACTTC.

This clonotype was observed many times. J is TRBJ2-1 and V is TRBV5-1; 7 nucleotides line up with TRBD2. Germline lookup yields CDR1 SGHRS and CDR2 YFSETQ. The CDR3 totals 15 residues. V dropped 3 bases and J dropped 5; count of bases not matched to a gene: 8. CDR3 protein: CASSSSSGNHNEQFF. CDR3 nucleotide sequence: TGCGCCAGCAGCTCATCGAGCGGGAACCACAATGAGCAGTTCTTC.

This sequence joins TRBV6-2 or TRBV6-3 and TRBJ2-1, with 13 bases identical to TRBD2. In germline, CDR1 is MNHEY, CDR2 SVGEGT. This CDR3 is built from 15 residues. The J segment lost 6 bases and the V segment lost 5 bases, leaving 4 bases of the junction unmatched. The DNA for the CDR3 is TGTGCCAGCAGTGTTGGACTAGCGGGAGTCAATGAGCAGTTCTTC. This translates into CASSVGLAGVNEQFF.

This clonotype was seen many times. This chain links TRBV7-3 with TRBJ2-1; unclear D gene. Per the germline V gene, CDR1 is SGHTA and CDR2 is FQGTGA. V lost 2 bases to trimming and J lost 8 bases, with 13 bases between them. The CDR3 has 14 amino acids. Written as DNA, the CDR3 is TGTGCCAGCAGCTTACTAGGGCCTAAGCATGAGCAGTTCTTC. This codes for CASSLLGPKHEQFF. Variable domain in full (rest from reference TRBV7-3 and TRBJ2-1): GAGVSQTPSNKVTEKGKYVELRCDPISGHTALYWYRQSLGQGPEFLIYFQGTGAADDSGLPNDRFFAVRPEGSVSTLKIQRTERGDSAVYLCASSLLGPKHEQFFGPGTRLTVL.

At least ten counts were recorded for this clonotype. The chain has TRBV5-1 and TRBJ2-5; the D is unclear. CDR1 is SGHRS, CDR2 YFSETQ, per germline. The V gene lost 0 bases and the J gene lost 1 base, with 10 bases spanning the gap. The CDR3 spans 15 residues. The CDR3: CASSLDGRIQETQYF. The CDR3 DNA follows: TGCGCCAGCAGCTTGGACGGGCGGATCCAAGAGACCCAGTACTTC.

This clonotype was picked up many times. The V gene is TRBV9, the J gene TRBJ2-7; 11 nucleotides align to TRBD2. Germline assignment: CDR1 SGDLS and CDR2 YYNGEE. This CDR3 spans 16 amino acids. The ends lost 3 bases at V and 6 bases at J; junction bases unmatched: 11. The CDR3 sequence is CASSGQLAGAFGEQYF. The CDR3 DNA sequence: TGTGCCAGCAGCGGACAACTAGCGGGAGCTTTCGGCGAGCAGTACTTC.

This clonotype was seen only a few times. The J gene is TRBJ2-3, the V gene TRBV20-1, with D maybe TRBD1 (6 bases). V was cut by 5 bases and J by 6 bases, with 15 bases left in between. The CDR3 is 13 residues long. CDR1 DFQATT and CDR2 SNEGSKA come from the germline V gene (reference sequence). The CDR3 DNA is TGCAGTGCTCGCAGAACAGGGATGGATACGCAGTATTTT. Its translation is CSARRTGMDTQYF.

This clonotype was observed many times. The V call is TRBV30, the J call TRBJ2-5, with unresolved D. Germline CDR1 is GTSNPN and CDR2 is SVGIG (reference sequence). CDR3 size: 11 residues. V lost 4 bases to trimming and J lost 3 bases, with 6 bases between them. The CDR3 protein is CAWTAKETQYF. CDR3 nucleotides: TGTGCCTGGACTGCCAAAGAGACCCAGTACTTC. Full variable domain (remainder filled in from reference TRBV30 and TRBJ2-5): SQTIHQWPATLVQPVGSPLSLECTVEGTSNPNLYWYRQAAGRGLQLLFYSVGIGQISSEVPQNLSASRPQDRQFILSSKKLLLSDSGFYLCAWTAKETQYFGPGTRLLVL.

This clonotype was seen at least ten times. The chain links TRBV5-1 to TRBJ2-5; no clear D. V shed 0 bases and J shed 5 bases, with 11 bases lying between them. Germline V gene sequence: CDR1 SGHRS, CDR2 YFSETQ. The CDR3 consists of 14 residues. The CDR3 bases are TGCGCCAGCAGCTTGGGGGCCCCCGGGGAGACCCAGTACTTC. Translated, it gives CASSLGAPGETQYF. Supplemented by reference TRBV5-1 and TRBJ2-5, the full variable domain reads KAGVTQTPRYLIKTRGQQVTLSCSPISGHRSVSWYQQTPGQGLQFLFEYFSETQRNKGNFPGRFSGRQFSNSRSEMNVSTLELGDSALYLCASSLGAPGETQYFGPGTRLLVL.

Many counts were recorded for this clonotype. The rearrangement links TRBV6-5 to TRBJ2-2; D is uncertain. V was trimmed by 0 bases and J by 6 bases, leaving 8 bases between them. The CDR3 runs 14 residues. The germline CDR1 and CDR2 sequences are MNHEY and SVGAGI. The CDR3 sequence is CASSYSNGAGELFF. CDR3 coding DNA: TGTGCCAGCAGTTACTCGAACGGCGCCGGGGAGCTGTTTTTT.

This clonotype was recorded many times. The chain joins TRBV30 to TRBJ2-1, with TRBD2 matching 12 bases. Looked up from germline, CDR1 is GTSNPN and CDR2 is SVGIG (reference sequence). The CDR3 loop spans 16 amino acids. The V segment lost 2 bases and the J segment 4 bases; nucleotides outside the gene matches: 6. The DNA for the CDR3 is TGTGCCTGGAGTTATACTAGCGGGAGGAAGTACAATGAGCAGTTCTTC. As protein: CAWSYTSGRKYNEQFF.

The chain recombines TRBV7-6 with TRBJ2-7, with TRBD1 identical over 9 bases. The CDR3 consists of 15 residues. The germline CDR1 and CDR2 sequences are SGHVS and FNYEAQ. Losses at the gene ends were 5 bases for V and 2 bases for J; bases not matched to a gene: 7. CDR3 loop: CASSATGGPAYEQYF. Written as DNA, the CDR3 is TGTGCCAGCAGCGCAACAGGGGGCCCAGCCTACGAGCAGTACTTC.

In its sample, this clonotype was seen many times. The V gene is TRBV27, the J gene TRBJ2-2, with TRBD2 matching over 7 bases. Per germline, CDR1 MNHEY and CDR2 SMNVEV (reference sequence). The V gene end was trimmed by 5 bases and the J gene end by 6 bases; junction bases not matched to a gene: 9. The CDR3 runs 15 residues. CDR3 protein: CASSQGGPDAGELFF. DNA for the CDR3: TGTGCCAGCAGTCAGGGAGGGCCTGACGCCGGGGAGCTGTTTTTT.

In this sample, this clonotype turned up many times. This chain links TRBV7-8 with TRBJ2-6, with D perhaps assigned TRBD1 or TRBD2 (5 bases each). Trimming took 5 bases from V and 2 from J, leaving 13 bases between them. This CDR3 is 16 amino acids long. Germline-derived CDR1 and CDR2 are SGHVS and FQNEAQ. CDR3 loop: CASSQGRDPGANVLTF. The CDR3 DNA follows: TGTGCCAGCAGCCAGGGACGGGACCCTGGGGCCAACGTCCTGACTTTC.